This entry is about one TCR beta chain. Per the germline V gene, CDR1 is SGHVS and CDR2 is FNYEAQ. The length of the CDR3 is 17 residues. Germline trimming cut 3 bases from V and 1 base from J; bases unmatched to any gene: 9. Clones were read by immunoSEQ multiplex PCR, and TCRdb kept only the in-frame ones, dropping some. The sample includes 160,000 or so clones, approximately 91% of them seen just once. The data originate from a study of blood T cell repertoires in COVID-19. The chain is built from TRBV7-6 and TRBJ2-1, with 7 nucleotides matching TRBD1. This receptor was identified in a man aged 18 to 29 with acute or convalescent COVID-19. The specimen was peripheral blood. CDR3 region: CASSFRVAGGSYNEQFF. The CDR3 region has the DNA TGTGCCAGCAGCTTCCGCGTAGCAGGGGGTTCCTACAATGAGCAGTTCTTC.